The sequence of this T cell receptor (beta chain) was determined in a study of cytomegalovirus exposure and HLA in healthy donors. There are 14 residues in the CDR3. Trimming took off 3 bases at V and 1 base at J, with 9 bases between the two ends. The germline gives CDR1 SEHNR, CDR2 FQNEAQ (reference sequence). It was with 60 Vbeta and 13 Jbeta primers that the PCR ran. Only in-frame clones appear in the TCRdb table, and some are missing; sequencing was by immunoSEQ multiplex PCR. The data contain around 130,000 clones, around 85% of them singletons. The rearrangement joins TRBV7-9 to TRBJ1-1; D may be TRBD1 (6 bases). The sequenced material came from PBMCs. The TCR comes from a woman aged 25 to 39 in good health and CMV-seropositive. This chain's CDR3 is CASSLGGQNTEAFF. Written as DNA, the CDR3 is TGTGCCAGCAGCTTGGGGGGGCAGAACACTGAAGCTTTCTTT. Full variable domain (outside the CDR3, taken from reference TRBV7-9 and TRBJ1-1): DTGVSQNPRHKITKRGQNVTFRCDPISEHNRLYWYRQTLGQGPEFLTYFQNEAQLEKSRLLSDRFSAERPKGSFSTLEIQRTEQGDSAMYLCASSLGGQNTEAFFGQGTRLTVV.